This TCR beta chain appears in the sequencing data of a study of radiation and T cells in renal cell carcinoma. General study findings and limits: Top tumor clonotypes rose in blood 2 weeks post-radiation, then contracted. Without pretreatment biopsies, baseline tumor clonotype presence was undetermined.

Trimming took off 3 bases at V and 4 bases at J, with 11 bases between the two ends. This CDR3 comprises 14 residues. Germline CDR1 reads ENHRY; CDR2 reads SYGVKD. Produced via immunoSEQ multiplex PCR; TCRdb's table is partial and in-frame only. The sample holds about 49,000 clones, about 80% seen once. This clone was recorded once. Its target is not known. Time point: blood 2 weeks post-SBRT. Treatment specified: 15 Gy SBRT to primary tumor, nephrectomy 4 weeks later. Blood was sampled at baseline, 2 weeks and 4 weeks after SBRT. The TCR sequence derives from an older woman with renal cell carcinoma. V usage is TRBV10-3 and J usage is TRBJ2-3; D might be TRBD1 or TRBD2, each matching 5 bases. The source was blood, collected from a patient whose treatment included radiotherapy and nephrectomy. CDR3 nucleotide sequence: TGTGCCATCAGTGAAGAGGGGAGCGCAGATACGCAGTATTTT. Protein: CAISEEGSADTQYF.